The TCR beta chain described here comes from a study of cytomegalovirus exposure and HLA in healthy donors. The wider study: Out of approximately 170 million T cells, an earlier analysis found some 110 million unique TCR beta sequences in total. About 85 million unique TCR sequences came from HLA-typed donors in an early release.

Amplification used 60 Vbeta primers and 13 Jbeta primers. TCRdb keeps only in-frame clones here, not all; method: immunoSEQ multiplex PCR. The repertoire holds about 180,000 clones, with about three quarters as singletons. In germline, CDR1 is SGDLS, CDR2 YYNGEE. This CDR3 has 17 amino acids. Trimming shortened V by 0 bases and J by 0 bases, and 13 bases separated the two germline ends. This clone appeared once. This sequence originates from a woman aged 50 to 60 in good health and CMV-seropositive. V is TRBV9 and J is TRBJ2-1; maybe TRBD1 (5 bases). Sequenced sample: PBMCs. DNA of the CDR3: TGTGCCAGCAGCGTAGACGCAGGGCTGAGCTCCTACAATGAGCAGTTCTTC. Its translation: CASSVDAGLSSYNEQFF.